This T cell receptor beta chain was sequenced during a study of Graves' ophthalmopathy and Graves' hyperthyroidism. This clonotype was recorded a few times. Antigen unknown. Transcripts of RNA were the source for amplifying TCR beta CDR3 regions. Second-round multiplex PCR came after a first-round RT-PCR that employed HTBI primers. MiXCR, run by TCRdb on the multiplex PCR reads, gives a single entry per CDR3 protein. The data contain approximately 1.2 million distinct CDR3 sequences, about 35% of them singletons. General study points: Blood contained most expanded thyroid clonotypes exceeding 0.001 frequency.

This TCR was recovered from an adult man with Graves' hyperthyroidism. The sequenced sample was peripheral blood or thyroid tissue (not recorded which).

The DNA of the CDR3 is TGTGCCAGCAGCCAAGATTGGCAGAACACTGAAGCTTTCTTT. Translating it yields CASSQDWQNTEAFF. J is TRBJ1-1 and V is TRBV3-1; D not resolved. Germline CDR1 LGHDT, CDR2 YNNKEL (reference sequence). The CDR3 has 14 residues. Deletions cut 0 bases from V and 1 base from J, with 6 bases between.